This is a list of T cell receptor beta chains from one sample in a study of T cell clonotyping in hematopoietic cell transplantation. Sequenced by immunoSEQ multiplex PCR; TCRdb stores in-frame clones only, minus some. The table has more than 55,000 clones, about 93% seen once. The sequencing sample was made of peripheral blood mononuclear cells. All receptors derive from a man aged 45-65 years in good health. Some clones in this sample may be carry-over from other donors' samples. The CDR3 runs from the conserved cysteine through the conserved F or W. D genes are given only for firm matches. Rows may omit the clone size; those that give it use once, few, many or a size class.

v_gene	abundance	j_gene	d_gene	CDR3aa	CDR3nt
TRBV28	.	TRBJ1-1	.	CASSLSWGNTEAFF	TGTGCCAGCAGTTTAAGTTGGGGGAACACTGAAGCTTTCTTT
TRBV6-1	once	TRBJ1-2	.	CASSETRPQGFKSNYGYTF	TGTGCCAGCAGTGAAACGCGGCCGCAGGGGTTTAAATCGAACTATGGCTACACCTTC
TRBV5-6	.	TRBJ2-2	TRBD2	CASSSILAGGQKTGELFF	TGTGCCAGCAGCTCCATACTAGCGGGAGGGCAGAAAACCGGGGAGCTGTTTTTT
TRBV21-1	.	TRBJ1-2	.	CASSITPRGDRGDYGYTF	TGTGCCAGCAGCATAACCCCCCGTGGGGACAGGGGGGACTATGGCTACACCTTC
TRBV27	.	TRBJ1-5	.	CASSLNNNQPQHF	TGTGCCAGCAGTTTGAACAACAATCAGCCCCAGCATTTT
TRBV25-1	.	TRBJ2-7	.	CASSEYGGAGSGEQYF	TGTGCCAGCAGTGAATATGGGGGGGCAGGCTCTGGGGAGCAGTACTTC
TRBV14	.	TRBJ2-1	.	CASSDYRDRYNEQFF	TGTGCCAGCAGCGATTACAGGGATAGGTACAATGAGCAGTTCTTC
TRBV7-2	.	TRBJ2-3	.	CASSTGGTDTQYF	TGTGCCAGCAGCACTGGAGGAACAGATACGCAGTATTTT
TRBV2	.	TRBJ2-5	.	CASGGPFQETQYF	TGTGCCAGCGGCGGGCCCTTCCAAGAGACCCAGTACTTC
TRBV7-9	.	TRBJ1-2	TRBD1	CASSLMQGADYGYTF	TGTGCCAGCAGCCTTATGCAGGGGGCGGACTATGGCTACACCTTC
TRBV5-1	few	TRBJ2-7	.	CASANNPEQGTYYEQYF	TGCGCCAGCGCGAATAATCCCGAGCAGGGGACATACTACGAGCAGTACTTC
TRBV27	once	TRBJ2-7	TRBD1	CASSSYRDSTFYEQYF	TGTGCCAGCAGTTCGTACCGGGACAGCACTTTCTACGAGCAGTACTTC
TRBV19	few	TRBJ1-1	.	CASAGTSDEAFF	TGTGCCAGCGCAGGGACGTCAGATGAAGCTTTCTTT
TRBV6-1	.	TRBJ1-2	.	CASSERVLGGYTF	TGTGCCAGCAGTGAAAGGGTCTTGGGTGGCTACACCTTC
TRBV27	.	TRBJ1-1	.	CASSLTRRNTEAFF	TGTGCCAGCAGTTTAACTCGACGGAACACTGAAGCTTTCTTT
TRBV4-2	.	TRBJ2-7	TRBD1	CASSQPGQGVEQYF	TGTGCCAGCAGCCAGCCGGGACAGGGAGTCGAGCAGTACTTC
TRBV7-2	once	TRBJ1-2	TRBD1	CASSQRQTGQGGYTF	TGTGCCAGCAGCCAAAGACAGACAGGGCAAGGGGGCTACACCTTC
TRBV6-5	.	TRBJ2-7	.	CASSDIGTTYEQYF	TGTGCCAGCAGTGACATTGGGACCACCTACGAGCAGTACTTC
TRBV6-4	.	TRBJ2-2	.	CARGGDTGELFF	TGTGCCAGAGGGGGGGACACCGGGGAGCTGTTTTTT
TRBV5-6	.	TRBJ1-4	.	CASSLRVVWAEANEKLFF	TGTGCCAGCAGCTTGCGAGTCGTGTGGGCGGAAGCTAATGAAAAACTGTTTTTT
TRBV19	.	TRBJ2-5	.	CASTVGGTQTQYF	TGTGCCAGTACCGTAGGTGGAACACAGACCCAGTACTTC
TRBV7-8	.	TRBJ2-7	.	CASSLEAQYEQYF	TGTGCCAGCAGCTTAGAAGCGCAGTACGAGCAGTACTTC
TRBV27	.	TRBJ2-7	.	CASSFTGGEQYF	TGTGCCAGCAGTTTCACCGGGGGCGAGCAGTACTTC
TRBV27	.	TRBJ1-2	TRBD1	CASSTTTGTGIGYTF	TGTGCCAGCAGTACTACTACCGGGACAGGGATCGGCTACACCTTC
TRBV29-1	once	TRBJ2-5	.	CSVGHSQETQYF	TGCAGCGTGGGACACTCACAAGAGACCCAGTACTTC
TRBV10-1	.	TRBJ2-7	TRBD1	CASSEKVGTGVTHHYYYEQYF	TGCGCCAGCAGTGAGAAAGTCGGGACAGGGGTAACCCATCACTACTACTACGAGCAGTACTTC
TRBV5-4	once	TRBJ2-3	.	CASSFQKASTDTQYF	TGTGCCAGCAGCTTTCAGAAAGCTAGCACAGATACGCAGTATTTT
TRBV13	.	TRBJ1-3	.	CASSQGPGTISGNTIYF	TGTGCCAGCAGCCAGGGACCAGGAACTATCTCTGGAAACACCATATATTTT
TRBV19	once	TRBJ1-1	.	CASSINAGQLNTEAFF	TGTGCCAGTAGTATCAACGCCGGACAGTTGAACACTGAAGCTTTCTTT
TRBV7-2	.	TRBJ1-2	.	CASSFLGLEYHYGYTF	TGTGCCAGCAGCTTCCTGGGTCTTGAGTACCACTATGGCTACACCTTC
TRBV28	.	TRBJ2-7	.	CASSLGRYEQYF	TGTGCCAGCAGCCTGGGCCGCTACGAGCAGTACTTC
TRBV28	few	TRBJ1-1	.	CASSLEQGANTEAFF	TGTGCCAGCAGTTTAGAGCAGGGAGCAAACACTGAAGCTTTCTTT
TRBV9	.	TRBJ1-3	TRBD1	CASNEQGSGNTIYF	TGTGCCAGCAACGAACAGGGGTCCGGAAACACCATATATTTT
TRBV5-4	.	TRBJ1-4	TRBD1	CASSSGTGRQANEKLFF	TGTGCCAGCAGCTCCGGGACAGGGCGCCAGGCTAATGAAAAACTGTTTTTT
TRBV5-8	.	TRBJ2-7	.	CASSVSNSYEQYF	TGTGCCAGTTCCGTCTCGAACTCCTACGAGCAGTACTTC
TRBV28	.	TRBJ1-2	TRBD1	CATGEGANYGYTF	TGTGCGACGGGGGAGGGGGCCAACTATGGCTACACCTTC
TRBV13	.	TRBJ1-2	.	CASSPNRDGEYTF	TGTGCCAGCAGCCCGAACCGGGACGGGGAATACACCTTC
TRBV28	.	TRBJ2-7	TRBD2	CASSPAGLAGASEQYF	TGTGCCAGCAGTCCCGCAGGACTAGCGGGGGCCTCCGAGCAGTACTTC
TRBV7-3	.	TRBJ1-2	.	CASSLTRAGHYGYTF	TGTGCCAGCAGCTTAACGAGGGCCGGTCACTATGGCTACACCTTC
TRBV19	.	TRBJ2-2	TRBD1	CASSIAGGNTGELFF	TGTGCCAGTAGTATAGCAGGGGGAAACACCGGGGAGCTGTTTTTT
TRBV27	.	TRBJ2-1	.	CASSYRGTDNEQFF	TGTGCCAGCAGTTACCGAGGGACGGACAATGAGCAGTTCTTC
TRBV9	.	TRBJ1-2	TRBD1	CASSTRQGAGGYTF	TGTGCCAGCAGCACCCGACAGGGGGCGGGTGGCTACACCTTC
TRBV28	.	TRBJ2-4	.	CASSSGGTKNIQYF	TGTGCCAGCAGTTCCGGGGGTACCAAAAACATTCAGTACTTC
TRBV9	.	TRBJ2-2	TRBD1	CASSARDRGATGELFF	TGTGCCAGCAGCGCCCGGGACAGGGGAGCCACCGGGGAGCTGTTTTTT
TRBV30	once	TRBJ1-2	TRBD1	CAWTQGAGGYTF	TGTGCCTGGACGCAGGGGGCGGGGGGCTACACCTTC
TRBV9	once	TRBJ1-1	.	CASSAQNTEAFF	TGTGCCAGCAGCGCCCAAAACACTGAAGCTTTCTTT
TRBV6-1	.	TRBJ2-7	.	CASSETGGINYEQYF	TGTGCCAGCAGTGAGACGGGGGGCATCAACTACGAGCAGTACTTC
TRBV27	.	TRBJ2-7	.	CASSLAGNYEQYF	TGTGCCAGCAGTTTAGCGGGAAACTACGAGCAGTACTTC